The clone carrying this TCR beta chain was seen a few times. Participant-reported clinical history was the basis for cohort assignment. V dropped 4 bases and J dropped 9; count of bases not matched to a gene: 5. This CDR3 has 14 amino acids. Germline loops: CDR1 SGHRS, CDR2 YFSETQ. Per the study methods: Estimated nucleated cell counts came from reference gene primer amplification. Repertoires were generated with immunoSEQ multiplex PCR, while TCRdb's copy carries only in-frame clones and drops some. The D gene and trimming were derived from the DNA, and the V and J assignments and clone size from that table. The table lists around 360,000 clones, more than 75% of them singletons, with roughly 2% in the top ten. The data are from a study of blood T cell repertoires in COVID-19. Turning to the study itself: Symptom resolution, clearance, or two negative PCRs marked donors in Cohort 3 as recovered. From T cells, B-cell-depleted T cells, or PBMCs came the material, which was cDNA or gDNA.

The receptor's source is a man aged 40-49 years in a cohort exposed to, infected with or recovered from COVID-19 (not recorded which). This chain uses TRBV5-1 with TRBJ2-1; TRBD2 matches 12 bases. Source material: PBMCs or T cells enriched from blood (not recorded which). The CDR3 DNA reads as TGCGCCAGCAGCGGAGGACTAGCGGGAAGTGAGCAGTTCTTC. This translates into CASSGGLAGSEQFF.